This TCR beta chain is from a study of T cells in narcolepsy (dated by TCRdb to 2016 to 2018). For the wider study: The study enrolled patients with narcolepsy type 1 or type 2 (NT1, NT2) together with healthy control donors. To look for autoreactive T cells in narcolepsy patients that target self-antigens of hypocretin neurons (hypocretin, TRIB2), the study used TCR Vbeta sequencing to follow clonotypes in blood and CSF.

For TCR Vbeta sequencing, memory CD4+ T cells were sorted ex vivo from the peripheral blood of narcolepsy patients and healthy controls. Concerning this clone itself: Its recognized antigen is unknown. No per-base quality is available; no much larger clone lies one base away.

The library was built by means of the immunoSEQ multiplex PCR assay. TCRdb re-hosts the immuneACCESS table, in-frame sequences only. Its copies lack some clones; in the studies checked, an unresolved V gene accounts for under half of them, and the cause for the rest is not known. This sample lists around 25,000 clones; about four fifths were detected once. Of the sample, roughly 0.76% is held by the ten largest clones. Beyond this particular receptor, the publication reports: Some blood memory CD4+ repertoires from patients and controls contained no sequences matching autoreactive T cell clones. According to the report, autoreactive clonotypes were detected serially in the blood of the same patients and of different patients, but not in healthy controls. In plots comparing CSF and blood CD4+ T cell clonotypes from the same patient, HCRT-specific and TRIB2-specific autoreactive clonotypes were highlighted. Numbers of sequenced blood memory CD4+ clonotypes were comparable, averaging about 39,000 in patients and under 35,000 in controls.

Between the V and J ends, shortened by 6 bases and 5 bases respectively, the junction contains 11 bases. The CDR3, cysteine through phenylalanine, is 13 amino acids long. The sequence is cut down to CDR3 DNA, 39 bases in frame from base 1. CDR1 and CDR2, looked up from the germline V gene, are KGHSH and LQKENI. The source is a human donor with narcolepsy. The chain is made from TRBV18 and TRBJ1-5, with TRBD1 perhaps the D gene, on 6 matching bases. Sequenced material: CD45RA- memory CD4+ T cells from PBMCs. Taken with the paper, the label for cell subset or site translates to: memory T cells sorted ex vivo from peripheral blood. Here the CDR3 is given as CASSLQGDQPQHF. The DNA sequence reads TGTGCCAGCTCGTTACAGGGAGATCAGCCCCAGCATTTT.